This entry concerns a single TCR beta chain. Its antigen is currently not known. Per-base quality was not reported, and no clone a single base away is much larger than it. The record originates from a study of blood T cell repertoires in COVID-19 (dated by TCRdb to about 2020). About the investigation overall: Samples from collaborators originated in the United States, Italy and Spain and spanned both the acute and convalescent phases of COVID-19. The prospective study material was composed of cDNA or gDNA derived from T cells, B-cell-depleted T cells, or PBMCs. The repertoires were released in a freely available public database intended as a resource for research on the immune response to SARS-CoV-2. Where HLA class I and class II types were available, the types were taken from metadata supplied by the sample provider, not from assay-based typing. The dataset comprised deeply sampled blood TCRbeta repertoires from subjects exposed to, actively infected with, or recovered from COVID-19. Samples were obtained from the ongoing ImmuneRACE study (first 160 participants) and from approximately 1,200 subjects provided by 6 global collaborators. Sample metadata almost always included a de-identified subject ID, COVID-19 status, age in years and sex.

Study-level results and caveats: The amount of clinical and demographic metadata varied by source and participant and was provided uncurated.

The collaborating institutions used their own protocols to collect whole blood in K2EDTA tubes. Collaborator samples were shipped for TCRbeta analysis as frozen whole blood, isolated PBMCs, or DNA extracted from either sample type. TCRbeta CDR3 regions were amplified from genomic DNA using the immunoSEQ Assay, a bias-controlled multiplex PCR. Per the source publication's procedure: The number of nucleated cells in each sample was estimated from the amplification of reference gene primers within the assay. To quantify the absolute abundance of each unique TCRbeta CDR3 rearrangement, sequence reads were collapsed and filtered. For each sample, productive Simpson clonality was calculated by taking the square root of Simpson's diversity index across productive rearrangements. This immuneACCESS table, as held by TCRdb, lists in-frame sequences with V and J called but not all clones. Of the missing ones, under half trace to an unresolved V gene in checked studies; the others have no known cause. From that table come the V and J calls and clone size; the DNA was used to work out D and trimming. For this sample the table gives approximately 100,000 clones, of which about four fifths were detected only once. The ten largest clones take up under 5.5% of the sample.

The receptor's source is a man in his 60s with acute or convalescent COVID-19. Sequenced material: peripheral blood.

The CDR3 here reads CASSQGQDRYNEQFF. The DNA reads as follows: TGTGCCAGCAGCCAGGGACAGGATCGTTACAATGAGCAGTTCTTC. The sequence is built from TRBV28 and TRBJ2-1, and 8 junction bases match TRBD1. Including cysteine and phenylalanine, the CDR3 has 15 amino acids. Only the CDR3 DNA stays, 45 bases, in frame from base 1. V trim: 6 bases; J trim: 4 bases; unmatched bases: 8. Via the germline V gene, CDR1 is MDHEN and CDR2 SYDVKM.